This T cell receptor (beta chain) was sequenced during a study of cytomegalovirus exposure and HLA in healthy donors. Regarding the study as a whole: Other equally common chains were less clonally expanded than HLA-associated TCR beta chains, a later analysis showed. In vitro, three CMV-associated chains proved specific for CMV antigens.

The PCR was carried out with 60 Vbeta primers and 13 Jbeta primers. Sequenced by immunoSEQ multiplex PCR; TCRdb stores in-frame clones only, minus some. Altogether under 110,000 clones are present, approximately 71% being singletons, with the ten largest covering around 2.5%. Trimming took 2 bases from V and 5 from J; bases not matched to a gene: 5. Germline CDR1 SGHRS, CDR2 YFSETQ. The CDR3 sequence is 14 residues long. In the case of this clone: Its antigen is undetermined.

V is TRBV5-1 and J is TRBJ2-5; 8 nucleotides agree with TRBD2. This TCR was sampled from a man aged 40-49 years in good health and CMV-seronegative. Sample: PBMCs. CDR3 residues: CASSFSAGVETQYF. In DNA form, the CDR3 reads TGCGCCAGCAGCTTCTCAGCGGGGGTGGAGACCCAGTACTTC.